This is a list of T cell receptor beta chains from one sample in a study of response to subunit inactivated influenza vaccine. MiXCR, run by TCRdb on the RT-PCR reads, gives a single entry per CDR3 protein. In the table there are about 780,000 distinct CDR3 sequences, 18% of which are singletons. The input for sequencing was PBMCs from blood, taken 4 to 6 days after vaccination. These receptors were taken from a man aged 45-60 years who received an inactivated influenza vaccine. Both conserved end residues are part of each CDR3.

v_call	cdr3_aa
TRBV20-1	CSAFPGPRTYEQYF
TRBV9	CASSAHHHETQYF
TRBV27	CASSLYPYSYEQYF
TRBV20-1	CSASSGALGELFF
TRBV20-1	CSARDGTSTDTQYF
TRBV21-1	CASSKGGPSGTSYNEQFF
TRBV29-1	CSFPGTGFNEQFF
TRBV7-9	CASSLSISQETQYF
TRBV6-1	CASSLGSAATEAFF
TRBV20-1	CSARVGGRTGELFF
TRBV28	CASSYRTGYGYTF
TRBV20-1	CSTATGLAGDTDTQYF
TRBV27	CASSLLLAVNEQFF
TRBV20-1	CSATGTGISSTDTQYF
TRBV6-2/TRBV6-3	CASTDLGGRAVREQFF
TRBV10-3	CAISERGKYNEQFF
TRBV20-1	CSADDTLGETQYF
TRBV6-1	CASRRSGRFEQYF
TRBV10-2	CASSESFGGASYNEQFF
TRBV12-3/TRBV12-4	CASSPRTGRYEQYF
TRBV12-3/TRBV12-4	CASSLALGGGAYNEQFF
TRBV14	CASSQRVASGELFF
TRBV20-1	CSATDSTGQETQYF
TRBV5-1	CASCRREGYEQYF
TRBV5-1	CASSLGGQSLNEKLFF
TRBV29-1	CSVEDLGEQFF
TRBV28	CASSSPPGRYEQYF
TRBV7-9	CASSLDGVGEQYF
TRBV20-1	CSAQASRGRLTEQYF
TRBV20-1	CSAPGTSGRETQYF
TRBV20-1	CSARAGLSYEQYF
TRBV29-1	CSVETGANVLTF
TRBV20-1	CSASGFQGKYF
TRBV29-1	CSVGNTEAFF
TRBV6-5	CASSYDHEGEETQYF
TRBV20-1	CSARDSRNNSPLHF
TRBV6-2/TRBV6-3	CASSIAQRTDTQYF
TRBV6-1	CASNGARSYNEQFF
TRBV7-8	CASSLGTGGGKLFF
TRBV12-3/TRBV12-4	CASNRDITSGANVLTF
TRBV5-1	CASSDGLAGGSAQYF
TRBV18	CASSPNRDEQYF
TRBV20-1	CSELEGSTNEKLFF
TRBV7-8	CASSLGRGMSSGANVLTF
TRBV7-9	CASSGTAFSYEQYF
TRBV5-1	CASSLALRYTDTQYF
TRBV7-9	CASSWGQRGSYEQYF
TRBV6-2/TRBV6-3	CASSHPTENTEAFF
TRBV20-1	CSARSDRRVYRYGYTF
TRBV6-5	CASSYLGDSTEAFF
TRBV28	CASSLIGGDEQYF